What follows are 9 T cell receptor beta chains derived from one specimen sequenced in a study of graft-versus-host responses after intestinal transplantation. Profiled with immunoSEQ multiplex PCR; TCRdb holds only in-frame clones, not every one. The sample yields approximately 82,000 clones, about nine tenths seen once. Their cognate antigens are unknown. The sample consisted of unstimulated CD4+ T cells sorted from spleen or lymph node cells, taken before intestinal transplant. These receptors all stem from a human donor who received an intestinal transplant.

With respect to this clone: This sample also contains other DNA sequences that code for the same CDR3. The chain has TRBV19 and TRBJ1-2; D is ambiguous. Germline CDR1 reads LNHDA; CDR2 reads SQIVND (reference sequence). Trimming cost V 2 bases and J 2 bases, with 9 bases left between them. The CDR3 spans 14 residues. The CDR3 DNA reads TGTGCCAGTAGTATACGGGGTCCCAACTATGGCTACACCTTC. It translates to CASSIRGPNYGYTF.

The CDR3 region is CATMRENTGELFF. CDR3 coding DNA: TGCGCCACGATGAGGGAGAACACCGGGGAGCTGTTTTTT. This chain links TRBV5-1 with TRBJ2-2, with D perhaps matching TRBD2 (5 bases). The CDR3 has 13 residues. The V end was cut by 9 bases, the J end by 1 base, with 10 bases between. Germline V gene lookup returns CDR1 SGHRS and CDR2 YFSETQ. Drawing the rest from reference TRBV5-1 and TRBJ2-2, the complete variable domain is KAGVTQTPRYLIKTRGQQVTLSCSPISGHRSVSWYQQTPGQGLQFLFEYFSETQRNKGNFPGRFSGRQFSNSRSEMNVSTLELGDSALYLCATMRENTGELFFGEGSRLTVL.

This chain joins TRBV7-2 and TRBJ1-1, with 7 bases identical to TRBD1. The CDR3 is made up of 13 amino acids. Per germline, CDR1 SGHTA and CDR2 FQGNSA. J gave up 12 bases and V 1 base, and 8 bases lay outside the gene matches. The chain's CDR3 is CASSLEPSGGTFF. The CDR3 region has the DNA TGTGCCAGCAGCTTAGAACCGTCAGGGGGGACTTTCTTT.

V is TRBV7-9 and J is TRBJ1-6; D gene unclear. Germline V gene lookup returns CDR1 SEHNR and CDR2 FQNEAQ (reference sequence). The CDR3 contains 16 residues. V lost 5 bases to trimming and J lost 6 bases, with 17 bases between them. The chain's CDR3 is CASSQGGAGGNSPLHF. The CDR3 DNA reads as TGTGCCAGCAGCCAAGGCGGTGCGGGAGGTAATTCACCCCTCCACTTT.

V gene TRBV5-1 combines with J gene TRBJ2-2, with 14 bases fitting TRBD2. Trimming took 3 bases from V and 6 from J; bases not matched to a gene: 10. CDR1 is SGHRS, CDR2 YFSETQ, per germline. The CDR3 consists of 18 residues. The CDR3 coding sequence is TGCGCCAGCAGCTCCTTGACTAGCGGGGGGGCCGAGGCCGGGGAGCTGTTTTTT. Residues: CASSSLTSGGAEAGELFF.

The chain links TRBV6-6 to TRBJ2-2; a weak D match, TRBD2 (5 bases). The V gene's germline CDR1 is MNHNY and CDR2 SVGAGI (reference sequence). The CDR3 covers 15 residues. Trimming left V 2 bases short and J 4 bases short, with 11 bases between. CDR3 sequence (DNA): TGTGCCAGCAGTTACAGGGTTGGGAGCACCGGGGAGCTGTTTTTT. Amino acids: CASSYRVGSTGELFF.

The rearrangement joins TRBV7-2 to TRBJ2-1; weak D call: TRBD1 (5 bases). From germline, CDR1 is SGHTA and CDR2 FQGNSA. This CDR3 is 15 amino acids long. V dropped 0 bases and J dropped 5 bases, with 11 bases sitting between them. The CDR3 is CASSLAGSGNNEQFF. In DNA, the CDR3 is TGTGCCAGCAGCTTAGCGGGATCAGGGAACAATGAGCAGTTCTTC.

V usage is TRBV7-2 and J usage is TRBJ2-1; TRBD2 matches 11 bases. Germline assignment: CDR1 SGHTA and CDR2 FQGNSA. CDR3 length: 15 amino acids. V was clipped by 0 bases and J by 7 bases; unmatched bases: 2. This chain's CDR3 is CASSLARLAGNEQFF. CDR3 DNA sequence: TGTGCCAGCAGCTTAGCGAGACTAGCGGGGAATGAGCAGTTCTTC.

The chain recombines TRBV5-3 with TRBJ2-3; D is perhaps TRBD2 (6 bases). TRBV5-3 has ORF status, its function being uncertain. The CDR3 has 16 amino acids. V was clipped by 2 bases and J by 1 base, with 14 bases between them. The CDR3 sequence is CARSFTRDSRTDTQYF. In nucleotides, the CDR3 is TGTGCCAGAAGCTTCACCCGGGACTCCCGCACAGATACGCAGTATTTT.